Listed here are 20 T cell receptor beta chains from one sample, sequenced in a study of T cell responses to AZD1222 COVID-19 vaccine. The protocol was immunoSEQ multiplex PCR, while the TCRdb copy is restricted to in-frame clones and leaves out a portion. The data hold 95,000 to 150,000 clones, with 75% to 90% observed a single time. The sequenced sample was peripheral blood, obtained on day 0 of AZD1222 vaccination. All receptors derive from an adult in good health.

This sequence joins TRBV30 and TRBJ2-7, with D possibly being TRBD2 (6 bases). This CDR3 contains 14 residues. Germline assignment: CDR1 GTSNPN and CDR2 SVGIG (reference sequence). The V and J ends lost 1 base and 1 base respectively, with 11 bases between them. CDR3 loop: CAWSGMGLSYEQYF. The CDR3 DNA reads as TGTGCCTGGAGTGGAATGGGACTTTCCTACGAGCAGTACTTC.

The V call is TRBV28, the J call TRBJ2-3; D perhaps matches TRBD2 (6 bases). V lost 6 bases and J 0 bases, leaving 13 bases between the germline ends. The length of the CDR3 is 15 residues. CDR1 and CDR2 from the germline V gene are MDHEN and SYDVKM. The CDR3 spells CASRYSGESTDTQYF. The CDR3 nucleotides read TGTGCCAGCAGATATTCGGGAGAAAGCACAGATACGCAGTATTTT.

This chain links TRBV7-9 with TRBJ1-5; TRBD1 is a possible D gene (5 bases). The CDR3 runs to 16 residues. In germline, CDR1 is SEHNR, CDR2 FQNEAQ (reference sequence). Trimming cost V 5 bases and J 2 bases, with 16 bases left between them. In DNA, the CDR3 is TGTGCCAGCAGCGATTACAGGTCGGTGGGCAATCAGCCCCAGCATTTT. Translation gives CASSDYRSVGNQPQHF.

The chain employs TRBV7-9 and TRBJ1-4, with TRBD1 matching over 9 bases. V trimming: 4 bases; J trimming: 6 bases; junction bases outside the gene matches: 6. Germline-derived CDR1 and CDR2 are SEHNR and FQNEAQ (reference sequence). This CDR3 has 15 amino acids. The CDR3, as DNA: TGTGCCAGCAGCTCAGGACAGGGGCTGGATGAAAAACTGTTTTTT. Protein: CASSSGQGLDEKLFF.

The chain links TRBV3-1 (or the pseudogene TRBV3-2) to TRBJ2-7; no firm D call. This CDR3 comprises 12 residues. The germline gives CDR1 LGHDT, CDR2 YNNKEL (reference sequence). V lost 4 bases to trimming and J lost 0 bases, with 4 bases between them. As DNA, the CDR3 is TGTGCCAGCAGCCCAGCCTCCTACGAGCAGTACTTC. Protein product: CASSPASYEQYF.

CDR3 in DNA: TGTGCCTGGAGTAGGGGGGCCTCGAACACCGGGGAGCTGTTTTTT. It translates to CAWSRGASNTGELFF. The genes are TRBV30 and TRBJ2-2, with D perhaps matching TRBD1 or TRBD2 (6 bases each). Trimming cost V 2 bases and J 0 bases, with 10 bases left between them. This CDR3 comprises 15 residues. Germline V gives CDR1 GTSNPN, CDR2 SVGIG (reference sequence).

The chain combines TRBV5-1 with TRBJ1-3; D uncertain. The CDR3 consists of 14 residues. Germline values: CDR1 SGHRS, CDR2 YFSETQ. The V gene lost 1 base and the J gene lost 2 bases, with 7 bases spanning the gap. In nucleotides, the CDR3 is TGCGCCAGCAGCTTGTCGAACCCTGGAAACACCATATATTTT. Translated: CASSLSNPGNTIYF.

The CDR3 region has the DNA TGTGCCAGCAGCCTCGGGGTCAATCAGCCCCAGCATTTT. Translation: CASSLGVNQPQHF. V gene TRBV11-3 combines with J gene TRBJ1-5; D unresolved. Germline-derived CDR1 and CDR2 are SGHNT and YENEEA. V shed 5 bases and J shed 3 bases, with 8 bases lying between them. This CDR3 has 13 amino acids.

The chain couples TRBV6-1 to TRBJ2-3, with 9 bases lining up with TRBD2. This CDR3 contains 19 residues. The V gene end was trimmed by 2 bases and the J gene end by 8 bases; junction bases not matched to a gene: 20. The germline CDR1 and CDR2 sequences are MNHNS and SASEGT. The CDR3 DNA reads as TGTGCCAGCAGTGAATACCCCACCGGCAGCGGGGGGCGAGCAGGTACGCAGTATTTT. Translating gives CASSEYPTGSGGRAGTQYF.

This clone was counted between two and nine times. This rearrangement joins TRBV4-3 to TRBJ2-6; D is ambiguous. The germline gives CDR1 LGHNA, CDR2 YSLEER. Trimming left V 1 base short and J 0 bases short, with 7 bases between. The CDR3 has 16 residues. In DNA, the CDR3 is TGCGCCAGCAGCCAAGCTTGGGACTCTGGGGCCAACGTCCTGACTTTC. It codes for CASSQAWDSGANVLTF.

The chain combines TRBV21-1 with TRBJ2-7; the table's D call, TRBD2, has no DNA check behind it. TRBV21-1 is termed a pseudogene. The CDR3 contains 16 residues. CDR3 DNA sequence: TGTGCCAGCAGCAAAGCCAGACTAGCGGGGCCCTACGAGCAGTACTTC. Amino acid sequence: CASSKARLAGPYEQYF.

CDR3 loop: CASSLTEGQPQHF. CDR3 nucleotide sequence: TGCGCCAGCAGCTTGACCGAGGGTCAGCCCCAGCATTTT. The J gene is TRBJ1-5, the V gene TRBV5-1; D call uncertain. The germline V gene encodes CDR1 SGHRS and CDR2 YFSETQ. The CDR3 consists of 13 residues. V lost 1 base and J 6 bases, leaving 8 bases between the germline ends.

This clone has just one count. The J gene is TRBJ1-1, the V gene TRBV14, with unresolved D. From germline, CDR1 is SGHDN and CDR2 FVKESK. The germline V and J ends were trimmed by 0 bases and 5 bases, with 7 bases remaining between them. CDR3 size: 13 residues. The CDR3 here is CASSQDVETEAFF. CDR3 bases: TGTGCCAGCAGCCAAGACGTAGAAACTGAAGCTTTCTTT.

The V call is TRBV28, the J call TRBJ2-7; D not certain. This CDR3 has 12 amino acids. V lost 9 bases to trimming and J lost 2 bases, with 11 bases between them. CDR1 and CDR2 from the germline V gene are MDHEN and SYDVKM. The CDR3 DNA sequence: TGTGCCAGTAGACGAAGCGCCTACGAGCAGTACTTC. It encodes CASRRSAYEQYF.

CDR3 sequence (DNA): TGTGCCAGCAGCTTGCCCACGAATTCACCCCTCCACTTT. Its translation: CASSLPTNSPLHF. The rearrangement links TRBV5-6 to TRBJ1-6; D gene ambiguous. This CDR3 comprises 13 residues. The germline gives CDR1 SGHDT, CDR2 YYEEEE. V was cut by 1 base and J by 7 bases, with 6 bases left in between. Full variable domain (missing parts from reference TRBV5-6 and TRBJ1-6): DAGVTQSPTHLIKTRGQQVTLRCSPKSGHDTVSWYQQALGQGPQFIFQYYEEEERQRGNFPDRFSGHQFPNYSSELNVNALLLGDSALYLCASSLPTNSPLHFGNGTRLTVT.

This sequence joins TRBV5-1 and TRBJ2-2; unclear D gene. The CDR3 has 14 amino acids. CDR1 and CDR2 (germline): SGHRS, YFSETQ. Trimming cost V 2 bases and J 4 bases, with 9 bases left between them. The CDR3 nucleotides read TGCGCCAGCAGCTTATACGAGAGCACCGGGGAGCTGTTTTTT. Its translation: CASSLYESTGELFF.

The chain is built from TRBV24-1 and TRBJ2-1; D not resolved. Trimming cost V 4 bases and J 10 bases, with 7 bases left between them. In germline, CDR1 is KGHDR, CDR2 SFDVKD. The CDR3 covers 11 residues. The CDR3 DNA sequence: TGTGCCACCAGTGAGGAGACAGAGCAGTTCTTC. This translates into CATSEETEQFF.

In the case of this clone: Within the sample, other DNA sequences also encode this same CDR3. The chain employs TRBV5-1 and TRBJ1-4; D call uncertain. CDR1 and CDR2 (germline): SGHRS, YFSETQ. Trimming cost V 0 bases and J 6 bases, with 6 bases left between them. The CDR3 contains 13 residues. The CDR3 is CASSLGRDEKLFF. In DNA form, the CDR3 reads TGCGCCAGCAGCTTGGGGCGAGATGAAAAACTGTTTTTT.

This chain connects TRBV6-5 to TRBJ2-7, with 8 bases aligning to TRBD1. With 7 bases clipped from V and 2 bases from J, the junction kept 10 bases outside the gene matches. CDR3 length: 15 residues. Germline lookup yields CDR1 MNHEY and CDR2 SVGAGI. The CDR3 nucleotides are TGTGCCAGCAAAAGACAGGGGACTGCGGCCTACGAGCAGTACTTC. Translating gives CASKRQGTAAYEQYF.

This clone has a handful of counts. The gene calls are TRBV19 and TRBJ1-6; 9 bases map to TRBD1. CDR3 size: 14 residues. Looked up from germline, CDR1 is LNHDA and CDR2 is SQIVND (reference sequence). V lost 6 bases to trimming and J lost 6 bases; unmatched junction nucleotides: 3. The CDR3 region has the DNA TGTGCCAGTAGACAACAGGGGGCTAATTCACCCCTCCACTTT. Its protein is CASRQQGANSPLHF.